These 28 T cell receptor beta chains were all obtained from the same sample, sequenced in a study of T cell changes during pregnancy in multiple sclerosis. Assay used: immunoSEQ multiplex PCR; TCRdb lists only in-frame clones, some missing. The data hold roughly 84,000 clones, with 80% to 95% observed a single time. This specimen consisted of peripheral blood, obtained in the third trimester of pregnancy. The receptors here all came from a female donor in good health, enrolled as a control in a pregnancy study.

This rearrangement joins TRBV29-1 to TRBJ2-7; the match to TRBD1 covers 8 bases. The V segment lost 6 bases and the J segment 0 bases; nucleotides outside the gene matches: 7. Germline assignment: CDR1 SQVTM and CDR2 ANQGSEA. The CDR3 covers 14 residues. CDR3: CSVRDRRGSYEQYF. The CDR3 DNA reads TGCAGCGTGCGGGACAGGAGAGGCTCCTACGAGCAGTACTTC.

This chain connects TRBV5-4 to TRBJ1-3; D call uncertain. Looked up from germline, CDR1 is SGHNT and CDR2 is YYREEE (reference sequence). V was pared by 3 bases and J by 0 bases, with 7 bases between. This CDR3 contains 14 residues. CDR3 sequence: CASSSRLSGNTIYF. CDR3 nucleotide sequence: TGTGCCAGCAGCTCGAGACTCTCTGGAAACACCATATATTTT. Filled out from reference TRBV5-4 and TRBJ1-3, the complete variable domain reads ETGVTQSPTHLIKTRGQQVTLRCSSQSGHNTVSWYQQALGQGPQFIFQYYREEENGRGNFPPRFSGLQFPNYSSELNVNALELDDSALYLCASSSRLSGNTIYFGEGSWLTVV.

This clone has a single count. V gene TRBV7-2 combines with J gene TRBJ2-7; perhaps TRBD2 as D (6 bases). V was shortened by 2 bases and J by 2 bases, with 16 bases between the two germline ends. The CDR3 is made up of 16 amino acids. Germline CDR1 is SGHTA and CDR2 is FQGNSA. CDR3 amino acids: CASSLPAGSRPYEQYF. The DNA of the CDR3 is TGTGCCAGCAGCTTACCGGCGGGATCGAGACCCTACGAGCAGTACTTC.

This CDR3 is CASSSGPSGGETQYF. The CDR3 coding sequence is TGTGCCAGCAGCTCGGGACCTAGCGGGGGAGAGACCCAGTACTTC. J is TRBJ2-5 and V is TRBV7-2; 10 bases match TRBD2. Germline V gene data show CDR1 as SGHTA and CDR2 as FQGNSA. Trimming cost V 4 bases and J 4 bases; bases outside gene matches: 6. The CDR3 spans 15 residues.

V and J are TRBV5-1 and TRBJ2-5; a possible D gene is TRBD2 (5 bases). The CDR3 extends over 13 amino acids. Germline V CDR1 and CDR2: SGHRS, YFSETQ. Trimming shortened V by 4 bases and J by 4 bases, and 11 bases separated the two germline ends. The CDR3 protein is CASSIRGGETQYF. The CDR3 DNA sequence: TGCGCCAGCAGCATTCGGGGTGGAGAGACCCAGTACTTC. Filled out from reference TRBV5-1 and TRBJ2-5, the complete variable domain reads KAGVTQTPRYLIKTRGQQVTLSCSPISGHRSVSWYQQTPGQGLQFLFEYFSETQRNKGNFPGRFSGRQFSNSRSEMNVSTLELGDSALYLCASSIRGGETQYFGPGTRLLVL.

CDR3 in amino acids: CASSLNPGTTGELFF. CDR3 sequence (DNA): TGCGCCAGCAGCTTGAACCCGGGGACTACCGGGGAGCTGTTTTTT. The J gene is TRBJ2-2, the V gene TRBV5-1, with D maybe TRBD2 (6 bases). The V and J ends lost 1 base and 5 bases respectively, with 12 bases between them. Germline V CDR1 and CDR2: SGHRS, YFSETQ. This CDR3 is built from 15 residues.

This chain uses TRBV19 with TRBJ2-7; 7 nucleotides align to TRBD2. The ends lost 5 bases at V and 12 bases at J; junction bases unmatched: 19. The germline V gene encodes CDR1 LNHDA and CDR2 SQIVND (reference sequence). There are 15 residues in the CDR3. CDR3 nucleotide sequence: TGTGCCAGTAGTCCCGGGGCGATCAAGCGGGGCCGGGCGTACTTC. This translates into CASSPGAIKRGRAYF.

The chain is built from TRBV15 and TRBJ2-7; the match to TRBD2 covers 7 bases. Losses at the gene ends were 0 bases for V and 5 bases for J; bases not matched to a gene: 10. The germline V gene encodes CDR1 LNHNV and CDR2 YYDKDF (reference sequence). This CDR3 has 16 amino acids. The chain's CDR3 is CATSRDRAGFINEQYF. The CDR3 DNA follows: TGTGCCACCAGCAGAGACCGAGCGGGATTCATCAACGAGCAGTACTTC.

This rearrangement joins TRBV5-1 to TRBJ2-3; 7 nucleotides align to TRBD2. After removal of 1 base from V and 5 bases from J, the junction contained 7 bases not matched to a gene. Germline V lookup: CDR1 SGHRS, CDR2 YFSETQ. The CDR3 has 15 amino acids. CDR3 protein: CASSLFGVAGDTQYF. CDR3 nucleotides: TGCGCCAGCAGCTTGTTCGGTGTAGCGGGAGATACGCAGTATTTT.

CDR3: CASTISGGGGGNTEAFF. In DNA form, the CDR3 reads TGTGCCAGCACCATTAGCGGGGGGGGAGGAGGGAACACTGAAGCTTTCTTT. The chain recombines TRBV28 with TRBJ1-1; D might be TRBD1 (5 bases). Germline V gene data show CDR1 as MDHEN and CDR2 as SYDVKM. The CDR3 loop spans 17 amino acids. Trimming left V 7 bases short and J 1 base short, with 22 bases between.

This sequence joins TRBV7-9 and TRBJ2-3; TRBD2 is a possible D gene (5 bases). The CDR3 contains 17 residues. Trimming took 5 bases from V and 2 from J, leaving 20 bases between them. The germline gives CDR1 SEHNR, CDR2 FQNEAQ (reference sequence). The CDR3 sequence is CASSPNGGLEDTDTQYF. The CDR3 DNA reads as TGTGCCAGCAGCCCCAACGGAGGACTGGAAGACACAGATACGCAGTATTTT. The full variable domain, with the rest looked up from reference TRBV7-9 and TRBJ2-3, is DTGVSQNPRHKITKRGQNVTFRCDPISEHNRLYWYRQTLGQGPEFLTYFQNEAQLEKSRLLSDRFSAERPKGSFSTLEIQRTEQGDSAMYLCASSPNGGLEDTDTQYFGPGTRLTVL.

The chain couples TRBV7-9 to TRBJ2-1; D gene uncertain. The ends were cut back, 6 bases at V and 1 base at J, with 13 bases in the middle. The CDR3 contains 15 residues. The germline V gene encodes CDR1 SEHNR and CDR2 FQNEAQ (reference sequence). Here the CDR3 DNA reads TGTGCCAGCAGTTCATCGATGAGGTCCTACAATGAGCAGTTCTTC. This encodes CASSSSMRSYNEQFF.

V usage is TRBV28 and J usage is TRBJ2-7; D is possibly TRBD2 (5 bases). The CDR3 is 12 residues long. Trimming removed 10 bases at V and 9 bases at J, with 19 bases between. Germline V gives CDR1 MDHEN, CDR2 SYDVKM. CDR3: CATQLGTQSQYF. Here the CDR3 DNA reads TGTGCCACCCAACTAGGAACACAATCGCAGTACTTC.

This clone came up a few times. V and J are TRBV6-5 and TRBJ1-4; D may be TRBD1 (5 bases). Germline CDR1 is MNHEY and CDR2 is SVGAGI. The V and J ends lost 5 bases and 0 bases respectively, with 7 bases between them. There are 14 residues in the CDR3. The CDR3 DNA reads TGTGCCAGCAGTAAGGGGACAACTAATGAAAAACTGTTTTTT. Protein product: CASSKGTTNEKLFF.

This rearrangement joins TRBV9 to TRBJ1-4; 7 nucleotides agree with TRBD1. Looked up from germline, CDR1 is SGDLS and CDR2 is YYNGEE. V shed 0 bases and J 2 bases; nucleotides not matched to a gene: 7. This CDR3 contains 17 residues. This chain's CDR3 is CASSVGRGRGTNEKLFF. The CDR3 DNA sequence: TGTGCCAGCAGCGTAGGCAGGGGGAGAGGGACTAATGAAAAACTGTTTTTT.

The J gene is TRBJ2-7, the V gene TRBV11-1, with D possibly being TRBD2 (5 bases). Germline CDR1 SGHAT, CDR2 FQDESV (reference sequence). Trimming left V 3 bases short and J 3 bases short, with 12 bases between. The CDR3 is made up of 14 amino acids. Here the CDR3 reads CASSLVSGFYEQYF. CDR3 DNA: TGTGCCAGCAGCTTGGTGTCGGGATTCTACGAGCAGTACTTC.

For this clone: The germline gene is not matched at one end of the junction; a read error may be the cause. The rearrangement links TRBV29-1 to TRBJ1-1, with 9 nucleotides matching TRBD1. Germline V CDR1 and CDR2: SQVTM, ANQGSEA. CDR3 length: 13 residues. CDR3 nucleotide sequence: TGCAGCGTAGAAGGGACAGGGCGCCCTGAAGCTTTCTTT. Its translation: CSVEGTGRPEAFF. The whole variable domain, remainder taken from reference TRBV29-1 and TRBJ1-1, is SAVISQKPSRDICQRGTSLTIQCQVDSQVTMMFWYRQQPGQSLTLIATANQGSEATYESGFVIDKFPISRPNLTFSTLTVSNMSPEDSSIYLCSVEGTGRPEAFFGQGTRLTVV.

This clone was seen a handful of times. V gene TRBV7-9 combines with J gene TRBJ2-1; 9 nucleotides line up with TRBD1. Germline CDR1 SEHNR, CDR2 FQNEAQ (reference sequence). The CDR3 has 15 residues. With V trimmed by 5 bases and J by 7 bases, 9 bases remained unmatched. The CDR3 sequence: CASSHPGQGLNEQFF. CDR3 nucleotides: TGTGCCAGCAGCCACCCGGGACAGGGATTAAATGAGCAGTTCTTC.

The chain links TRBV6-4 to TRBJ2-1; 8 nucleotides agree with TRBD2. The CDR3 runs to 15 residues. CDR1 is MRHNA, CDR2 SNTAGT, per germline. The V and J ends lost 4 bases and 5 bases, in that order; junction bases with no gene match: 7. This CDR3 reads CASSGSSGSHNEQFF. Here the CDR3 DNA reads TGTGCCAGCAGTGGATCTAGCGGGTCTCACAATGAGCAGTTCTTC.

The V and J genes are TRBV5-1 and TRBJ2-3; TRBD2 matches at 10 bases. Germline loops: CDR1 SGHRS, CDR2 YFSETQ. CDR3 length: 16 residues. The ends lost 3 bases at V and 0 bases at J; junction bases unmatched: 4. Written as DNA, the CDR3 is TGCGCCAGCAGCTACGGGACTAGCGAGAGCACAGATACGCAGTATTTT. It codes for CASSYGTSESTDTQYF.

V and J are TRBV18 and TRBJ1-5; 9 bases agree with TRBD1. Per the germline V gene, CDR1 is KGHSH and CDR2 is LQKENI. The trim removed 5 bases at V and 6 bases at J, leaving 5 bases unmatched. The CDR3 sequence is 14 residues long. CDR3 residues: CASSTDRGGQPQHF. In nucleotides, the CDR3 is TGTGCCAGCTCAACGGACAGGGGTGGTCAGCCCCAGCATTTT.

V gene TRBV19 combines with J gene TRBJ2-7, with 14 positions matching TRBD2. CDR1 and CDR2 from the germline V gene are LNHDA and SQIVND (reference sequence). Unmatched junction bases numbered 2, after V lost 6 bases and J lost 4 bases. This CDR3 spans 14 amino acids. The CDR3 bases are TGTGCCAGTAGCGGGACTAGCGGGAGTTACGAGCAGTACTTC. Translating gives CASSGTSGSYEQYF. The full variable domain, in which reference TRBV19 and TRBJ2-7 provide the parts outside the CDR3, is DGGITQSPKYLFRKEGQNVTLSCEQNLNHDAMYWYRQDPGQGLRLIYYSQIVNDFQKGDIAEGYSVSREKKESFPLTVTSAQKNPTAFYLCASSGTSGSYEQYFGPGTRLTVT.

The CDR3 sequence is CASNPGHYNEQFF. The CDR3 nucleotides are TGCGCCAGCAACCCGGGACACTACAATGAGCAGTTCTTC. The rearrangement uses TRBV5-1 and TRBJ2-1, with D perhaps matching TRBD1 (6 bases). The germline V gene encodes CDR1 SGHRS and CDR2 YFSETQ. Trimming removed 6 bases from V and 3 bases from J, with 10 bases in between. This CDR3 spans 13 amino acids.

The CDR3 nucleotides are TGTGCCAGCAGCGTATGGACTAGCGAAGAGACCCAGTACTTC. Translation gives CASSVWTSEETQYF. The gene calls are TRBV5-8 and TRBJ2-5, with 9 bases aligning to TRBD2. CDR3 length equals 14 residues. V lost 4 bases and J lost 3; bases outside the gene matches: 4. The germline V gene has CDR1 SGHTS and CDR2 YDEGEE. Together with reference TRBV5-8 and TRBJ2-5, the CDR3 gives the full variable domain: EAGVTQSPTHLIKTRGQQATLRCSPISGHTSVYWYQQALGLGLQFLLWYDEGEERNRGNFPPRFSGRQFPNYSSELNVNALELEDSALYLCASSVWTSEETQYFGPGTRLLVL.

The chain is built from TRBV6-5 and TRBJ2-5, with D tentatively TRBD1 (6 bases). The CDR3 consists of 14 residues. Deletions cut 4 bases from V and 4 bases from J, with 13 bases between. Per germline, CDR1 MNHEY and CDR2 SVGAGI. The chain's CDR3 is CASSLYWGLETQYF. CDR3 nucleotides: TGTGCCAGCAGTTTATACTGGGGGCTAGAGACCCAGTACTTC.

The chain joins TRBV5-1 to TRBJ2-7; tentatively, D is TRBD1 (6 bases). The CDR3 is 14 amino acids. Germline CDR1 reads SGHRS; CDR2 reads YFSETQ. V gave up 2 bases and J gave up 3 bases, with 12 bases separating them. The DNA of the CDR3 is TGCGCCAGCAGCTTCGGGACAAACAGCTACGAGCAGTACTTC. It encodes CASSFGTNSYEQYF. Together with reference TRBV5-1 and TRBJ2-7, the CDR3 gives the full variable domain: KAGVTQTPRYLIKTRGQQVTLSCSPISGHRSVSWYQQTPGQGLQFLFEYFSETQRNKGNFPGRFSGRQFSNSRSEMNVSTLELGDSALYLCASSFGTNSYEQYFGPGTRLTVT.

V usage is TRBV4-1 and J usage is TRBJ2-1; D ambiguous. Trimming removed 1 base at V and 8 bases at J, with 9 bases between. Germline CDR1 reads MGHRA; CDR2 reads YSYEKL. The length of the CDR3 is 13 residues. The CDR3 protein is CASSQGYEDEQFF. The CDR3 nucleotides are TGCGCCAGCAGCCAAGGGTACGAGGATGAGCAGTTCTTC.

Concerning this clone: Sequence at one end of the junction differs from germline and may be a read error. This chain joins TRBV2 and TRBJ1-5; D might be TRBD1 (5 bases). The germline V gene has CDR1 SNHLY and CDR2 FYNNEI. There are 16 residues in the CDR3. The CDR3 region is CASREDSLYSNQPQHF. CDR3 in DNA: TGTGCCAGCAGGGAAGACAGCTTGTATAGCAATCAGCCCCAGCATTTT. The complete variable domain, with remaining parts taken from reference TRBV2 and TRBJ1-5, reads EPEVTQTPSHQVTQMGQEVILRCVPISNHLYFYWYRQILGQKVEFLVSFYNNEISEKSEIFDDQFSVERPDGSNFTLKIRSTKLEDSAMYFCASREDSLYSNQPQHFGDGTRLSIL.